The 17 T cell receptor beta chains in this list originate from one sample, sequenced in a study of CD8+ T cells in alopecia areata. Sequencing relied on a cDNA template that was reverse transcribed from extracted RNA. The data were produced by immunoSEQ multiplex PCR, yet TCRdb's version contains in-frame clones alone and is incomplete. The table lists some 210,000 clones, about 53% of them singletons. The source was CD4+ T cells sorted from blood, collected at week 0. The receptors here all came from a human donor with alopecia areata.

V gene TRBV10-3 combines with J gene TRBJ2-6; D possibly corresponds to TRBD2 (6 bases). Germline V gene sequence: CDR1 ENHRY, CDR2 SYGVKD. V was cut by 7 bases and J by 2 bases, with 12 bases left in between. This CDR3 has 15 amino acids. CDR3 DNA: TGTGCCATCACCGAAGGGGAGGCTGGGGCCAACGTCCTGACTTTC. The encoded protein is CAITEGEAGANVLTF.

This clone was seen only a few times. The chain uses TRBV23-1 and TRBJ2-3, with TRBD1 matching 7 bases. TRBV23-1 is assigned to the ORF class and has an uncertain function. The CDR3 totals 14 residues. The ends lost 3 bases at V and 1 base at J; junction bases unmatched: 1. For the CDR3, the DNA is TGCGCCAGCAGTCACGGGACAGGCACAGATACGCAGTATTTT. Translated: CASSHGTGTDTQYF.

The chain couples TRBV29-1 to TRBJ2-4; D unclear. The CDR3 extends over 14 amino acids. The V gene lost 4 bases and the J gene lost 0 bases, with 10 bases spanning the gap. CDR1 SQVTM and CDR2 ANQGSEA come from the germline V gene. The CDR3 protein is CSVARIIAKNIQYF. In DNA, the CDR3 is TGCAGCGTTGCCCGGATTATAGCCAAAAACATTCAGTACTTC.

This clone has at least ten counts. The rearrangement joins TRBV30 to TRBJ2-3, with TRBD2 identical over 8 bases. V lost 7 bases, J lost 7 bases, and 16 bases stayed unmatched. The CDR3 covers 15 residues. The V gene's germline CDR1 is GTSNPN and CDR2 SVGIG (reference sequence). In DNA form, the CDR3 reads TGTGCCTCCGCGGGGGGACTTTCCTCGGGGAATACGCAGTATTTT. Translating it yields CASAGGLSSGNTQYF.

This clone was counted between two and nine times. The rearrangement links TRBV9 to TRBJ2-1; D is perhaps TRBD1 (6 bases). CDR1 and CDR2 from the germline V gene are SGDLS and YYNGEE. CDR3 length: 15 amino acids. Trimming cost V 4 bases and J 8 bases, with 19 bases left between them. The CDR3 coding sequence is TGTGCCAGCAGCCCCTCCCAGGGGTATCGGTATGAGCAGTTCTTC. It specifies CASSPSQGYRYEQFF.

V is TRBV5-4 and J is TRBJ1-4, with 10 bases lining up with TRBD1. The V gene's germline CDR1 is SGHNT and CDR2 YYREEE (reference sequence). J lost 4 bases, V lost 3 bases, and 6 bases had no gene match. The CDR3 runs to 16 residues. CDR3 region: CASSYFGQGDNEKLFF. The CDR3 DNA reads TGTGCCAGCAGCTATTTCGGACAGGGGGATAATGAAAAACTGTTTTTT.

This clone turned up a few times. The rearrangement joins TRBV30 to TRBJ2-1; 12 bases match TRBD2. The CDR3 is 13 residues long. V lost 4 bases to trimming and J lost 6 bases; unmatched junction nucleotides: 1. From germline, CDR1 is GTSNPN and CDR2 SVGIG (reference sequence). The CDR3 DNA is TGTGCCTGGAAACTAGCGGGAGGCAATGAGCAGTTCTTC. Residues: CAWKLAGGNEQFF.

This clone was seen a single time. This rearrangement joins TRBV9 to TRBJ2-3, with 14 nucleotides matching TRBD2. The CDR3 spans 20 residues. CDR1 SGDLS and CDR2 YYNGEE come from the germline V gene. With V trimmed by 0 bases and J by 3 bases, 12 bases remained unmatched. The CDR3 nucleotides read TGTGCCAGCAGCGTAGGTAACCCGGGACTAGCGGGGGCCCGGACAGATACGCAGTATTTT. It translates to CASSVGNPGLAGARTDTQYF.

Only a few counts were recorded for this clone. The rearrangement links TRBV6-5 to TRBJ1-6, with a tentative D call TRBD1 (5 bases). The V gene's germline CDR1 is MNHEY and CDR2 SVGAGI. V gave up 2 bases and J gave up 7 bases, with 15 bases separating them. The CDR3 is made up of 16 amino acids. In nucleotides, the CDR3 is TGTGCCAGCAGTTACAATCGGGACGGCGGAAATTCACCCCTCCACTTT. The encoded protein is CASSYNRDGGNSPLHF.

The CDR3 coding sequence is TGTGCCAGCAGTTTGATGCCCGGGAGGGATGGCTACACCTTC. Translation gives CASSLMPGRDGYTF. The chain recombines TRBV28 with TRBJ1-2; D not resolved. Germline lookup yields CDR1 MDHEN and CDR2 SYDVKM. V was pared by 3 bases and J by 6 bases, with 14 bases between. CDR3 length: 14 residues.

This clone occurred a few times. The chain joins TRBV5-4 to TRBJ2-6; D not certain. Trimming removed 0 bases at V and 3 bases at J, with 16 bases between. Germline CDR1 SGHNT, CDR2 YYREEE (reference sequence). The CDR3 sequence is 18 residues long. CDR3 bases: TGTGCCAGCAGCTTGGCCGACCGGTGGTCGGGTGGGGCCAACGTCCTGACTTTC. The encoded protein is CASSLADRWSGGANVLTF.

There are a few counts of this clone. CDR3 sequence (DNA): TGTGCCAGCAGTGCCCCAGTGGGCTACACCTTC. Residues: CASSAPVGYTF. The chain joins TRBV25-1 to TRBJ1-2; no clear D. Looked up from germline, CDR1 is MGHDK and CDR2 is SYGVNS. This CDR3 is 11 amino acids long. Trimming cost V 4 bases and J 8 bases, with 8 bases left between them.

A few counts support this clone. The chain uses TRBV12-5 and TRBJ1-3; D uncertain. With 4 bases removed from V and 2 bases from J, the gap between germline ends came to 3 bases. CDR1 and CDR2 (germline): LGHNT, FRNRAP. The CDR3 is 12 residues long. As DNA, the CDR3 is TGTGCTAGTGGTTCCACTGGAAACACCATATATTTT. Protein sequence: CASGSTGNTIYF. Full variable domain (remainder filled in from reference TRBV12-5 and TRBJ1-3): DARVTQTPRHKVTEMGQEVTMRCQPILGHNTVFWYRQTMMQGLELLAYFRNRAPLDDSGMPKDRFSAEMPDATLATLKIQPSEPRDSAVYFCASGSTGNTIYFGEGSWLTVV.

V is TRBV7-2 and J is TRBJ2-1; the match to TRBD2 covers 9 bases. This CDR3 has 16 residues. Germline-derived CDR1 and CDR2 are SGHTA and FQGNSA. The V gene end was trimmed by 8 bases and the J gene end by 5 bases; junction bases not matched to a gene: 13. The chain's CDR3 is CASPSGAGGPNNEQFF. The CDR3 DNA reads TGTGCCAGCCCTTCGGGGGCGGGAGGGCCGAACAATGAGCAGTTCTTC.

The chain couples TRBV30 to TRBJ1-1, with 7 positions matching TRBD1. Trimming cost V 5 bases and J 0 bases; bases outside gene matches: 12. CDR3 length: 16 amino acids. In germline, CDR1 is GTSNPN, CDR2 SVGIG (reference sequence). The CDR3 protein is CAWQPGQKKMNTEAFF. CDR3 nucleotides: TGTGCCTGGCAGCCGGGACAGAAGAAAATGAACACTGAAGCTTTCTTT.

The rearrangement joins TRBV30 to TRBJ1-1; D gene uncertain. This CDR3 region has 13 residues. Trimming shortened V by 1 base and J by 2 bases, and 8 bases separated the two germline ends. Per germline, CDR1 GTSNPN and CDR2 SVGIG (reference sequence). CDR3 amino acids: CAWSATGNTEAFF. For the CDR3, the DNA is TGTGCCTGGAGTGCCACGGGAAACACTGAAGCTTTCTTT.

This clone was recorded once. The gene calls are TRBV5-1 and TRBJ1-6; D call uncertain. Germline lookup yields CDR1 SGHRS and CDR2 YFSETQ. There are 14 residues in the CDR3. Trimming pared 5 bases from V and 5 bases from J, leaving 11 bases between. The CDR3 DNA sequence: TGCGCCAGCAGTCTAGGGCAAAATAATTCACCCCTCCACTTT. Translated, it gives CASSLGQNNSPLHF.